The clone carrying this T cell receptor (beta chain) was seen only a few times. The antigen is not known. The CDR3 is 14 residues long. Germline values: CDR1 GTSNPN, CDR2 SVGIG (reference sequence). V trimming: 3 bases; J trimming: 5 bases; junction bases outside the gene matches: 4. The entry originates in a study of beta chain features in type 1 diabetes. All of the isolated RNA was reverse transcribed, so expressed TCRB transcripts were sequenced. The method was immunoSEQ multiplex PCR; TCRdb's version includes in-frame clones alone and lacks a portion of them. The table records 450,000 to 600,000 clones, about 29% of them present only once. Whole-study findings and limits: TCRB CDR3 length was moderately but significantly reduced in all four CD4+ subsets of Type 1 diabetes patients. Equally in patients and controls, shorter templates might have been favored by PCR.

Based on CD45RO/CCR7/CD25/CD127/CD95/CD27, CD4+ regulatory, stem cell-like memory, naive and central memory cells were sorted. Post-sort purity exceeded 95% for all sorted populations. This sequence joins TRBV30 and TRBJ2-5, with 12 bases matching TRBD1. The sample comprised naive CD4+ T cells from blood. The TCR comes from a man between 18 and 35 years old in good health. The CDR3: CAWSWDRGLETQYF. For the CDR3, the DNA is TGTGCCTGGAGCTGGGACAGGGGGCTTGAGACCCAGTACTTC.